The rows below give T cell receptor beta chains drawn from one sample of a study of CD8 T cells in Susac syndrome. Each CDR3 protein gets one entry after TCRdb re-called the immunoSEQ multiplex PCR reads with MiXCR. This table holds some 77,000 distinct CDR3 sequences, just over 90% found once. What was sequenced was CD4+ T cells from PBMCs. Receptor source: a human donor with Susac syndrome. Both conserved end residues are part of each CDR3. The D gene is left open where the match is weak. Size values are once, few and many counts, or a class for expanded clones, and some rows have none.

cdr3_nt | cdr3_aa | clone_size | d_call | j_call | v_call
TGTGCCAGCAGCTCTCTCCGGTATGCTGGTACGCAGTATTTT | CASSSLRYAGTQYF | . | . | TRBJ2-3 | TRBV5-6
TGTGCCAGCAGCCTTCACAATGAGCAGTTCTTC | CASSLHNEQFF | few | . | TRBJ2-1 | TRBV14
TGTGCCAGCGGAAGAACAGATAATCAGCCCCAGCATTTT | CASGRTDNQPQHF | . | . | TRBJ1-5 | TRBV6-5
TGCAGCGTTGGGGAGCCGAGCCCCGGGGAGCTGTTTTTT | CSVGEPSPGELFF | . | . | TRBJ2-2 | TRBV29-1
TGTGCCAGCAGCTTGGGACTACACAACACAGATACGCAGTATTTT | CASSLGLHNTDTQYF | . | . | TRBJ2-3 | TRBV5-8
TGCGCCAGCAGCTTGGCCCCGGGGGCCTACGAGCAGTACTTC | CASSLAPGAYEQYF | . | . | TRBJ2-7 | TRBV5-1
TGTGCCAGCAGCCCTAGGGGCGATGAGCAGTTCTTC | CASSPRGDEQFF | once | . | TRBJ2-1 | TRBV6-2/TRBV6-3
TGCAGCGTGGTGCTAGCGGGAGTTGGGGAGACCCAGTACTTC | CSVVLAGVGETQYF | . | TRBD2 | TRBJ2-5 | TRBV29-1
TGTGCCAGCAGTTACGGAGGGCCGGGTCAGCCCCAGCATTTT | CASSYGGPGQPQHF | . | . | TRBJ1-5 | TRBV6-5
TGCGCCAGCAGCTTGGAGGCCCAAATGAGGAATTCACCCCTCCACTTT | CASSLEAQMRNSPLHF | once | . | TRBJ1-6 | TRBV5-1
TGTGCCAGCATGACGCAGGGGGCGCCCGGGGAGCTGTTTTTT | CASMTQGAPGELFF | . | TRBD1 | TRBJ2-2 | TRBV2
TGCGCCAGCAGCTTGGAGCCAGGGGGCGCTGAGACCCAGTACTTC | CASSLEPGGAETQYF | . | TRBD1 | TRBJ2-5 | TRBV5-1
TGTGCCAGCCGGCCAGGGTTCCAAGAGACCCAGTACTTC | CASRPGFQETQYF | . | . | TRBJ2-5 | TRBV12-3/TRBV12-4
TGTGCCAGCAGCTTAGTTGGCGGGAGGGCCCCGGACGAGCAGTACTTC | CASSLVGGRAPDEQYF | . | TRBD2 | TRBJ2-7 | TRBV11-2
TGTGCCAGCAGTGGCTCGGACGTTTACGAGCAGTACTTC | CASSGSDVYEQYF | . | . | TRBJ2-7 | TRBV6-5
TGTGCCAGCAGCTCCTCTAGCACAGATACGCAGTATTTT | CASSSSSTDTQYF | . | . | TRBJ2-3 | TRBV7-9
TGTGCCAGCAGCCAAGTGGTCATTTCGGGGAGACACTACGAGCAGTACTTC | CASSQVVISGRHYEQYF | . | . | TRBJ2-7 | TRBV4-2
TGCAGTGCTAGGGATCCTTCCGGGACGGGAGTATATGGCTACACCTTC | CSARDPSGTGVYGYTF | once | . | TRBJ1-2 | TRBV20-1
TGCGCCAGCAGCTTGGAAGGGACAGTGGCCTACGAGCAGTACTTC | CASSLEGTVAYEQYF | . | TRBD1 | TRBJ2-7 | TRBV5-1
TGTGCCAGCAGTATGTTCCAGGGCAATCTTCCGTCAGGAAACATTCAGTACTTC | CASSMFQGNLPSGNIQYF | . | . | TRBJ2-4 | TRBV12-3/TRBV12-4
TGTGCCAGCAGTCCAAGGATCCATGACACTGAAGCTTTCTTT | CASSPRIHDTEAFF | . | . | TRBJ1-1 | TRBV12-3/TRBV12-4
TGTGCCAGCTCACCATCGGGACAGGGGGTCTACGAGCAGTACTTC | CASSPSGQGVYEQYF | . | TRBD1 | TRBJ2-7 | TRBV18
TGTGCCAGCAGTTTGGGTAGGCTGGGACTAGCGGACAATGAGCAGTTCTTC | CASSLGRLGLADNEQFF | . | TRBD2 | TRBJ2-1 | TRBV28
TGTGCCAGCTCCCGGACTAGCGGGAGGGCCCTCTCCTACAATGAGCAGTTCTTC | CASSRTSGRALSYNEQFF | . | TRBD2 | TRBJ2-1 | TRBV18
TGTGCCAGCAGTTCTAGCGGGGGGCCCTACGAGCAGTACTTC | CASSSSGGPYEQYF | . | TRBD2 | TRBJ2-7 | TRBV6-2/TRBV6-3
TGTGCCAGCAGCTCCCTGCGGGGGGAAGATACGCAGTATTTT | CASSSLRGEDTQYF | once | TRBD2 | TRBJ2-3 | TRBV7-3
TGTGCCAGCTCACCTCAGGCGAACACTGAAGCTTTCTTT | CASSPQANTEAFF | . | . | TRBJ1-1 | TRBV18
TGTGCCAGTAGTTTGTTAATGGGCTTGGGATATGGCTACACCTTC | CASSLLMGLGYGYTF | . | . | TRBJ1-2 | TRBV19
TGCGCCAGCAGTCTAAGGACAAGGCTTAAGGAAAAACTGTTTTTT | CASSLRTRLKEKLFF | once | . | TRBJ1-4 | TRBV23-1
TGTGCCAGCAGTCTGAGGCTACAGGGGGCCAACGTCCTGACTTTC | CASSLRLQGANVLTF | . | . | TRBJ2-6 | TRBV2
TGTGCCAGCAGACGGGGCGGGAGTAGGAATGAGCAGTTCTTC | CASRRGGSRNEQFF | . | TRBD2 | TRBJ2-1 | TRBV6-2/TRBV6-3
TGTGCCAGCAGCCAGGGAAGAGGGAGGGGGTACAATGAGCAGTTCTTC | CASSQGRGRGYNEQFF | . | . | TRBJ2-1 | TRBV3-1
TGCAGCGTTCTGGGACAGGGTAACGATGAGCAGTTCTTC | CSVLGQGNDEQFF | . | TRBD1 | TRBJ2-1 | TRBV29-1
TGCACCAGCAGCCAGGAGACTAGCGGGCGTCGTCATCGGACCGGGGAGCTGTTTTTT | CTSSQETSGRRHRTGELFF | . | . | TRBJ2-2 | TRBV1
TGTGCCAGCAGCTTAGTTAGGGATACGCAGTATTTT | CASSLVRDTQYF | . | . | TRBJ2-3 | TRBV7-2
TGTGCCAGCAGTGTTGGGTCTAGCAATCAGCCCCAGCATTTT | CASSVGSSNQPQHF | few | . | TRBJ1-5 | TRBV2
TGCAGTGCTTACCGACAGGGGACCACCTACGAGCAGTACTTC | CSAYRQGTTYEQYF | once | TRBD1 | TRBJ2-7 | TRBV20-1
TGTGCCAGCAGCCCTCAGGGACTTCCGTCCACCGGGGAGCTGTTTTTT | CASSPQGLPSTGELFF | . | . | TRBJ2-2 | TRBV7-3
TGTGCCAGCAGCTTAGATGGGACAGGGGGCACCGGGGAGCTGTTTTTT | CASSLDGTGGTGELFF | . | TRBD1 | TRBJ2-2 | TRBV7-2
TGTGCCAGCAGCCAAGAAATCGAAGCTTTCTTT | CASSQEIEAFF | once | . | TRBJ1-1 | TRBV14
TGTGCCAGCAGCCTCAATCAGCCCCAGCATTTT | CASSLNQPQHF | . | . | TRBJ1-5 | TRBV6-4
TGTGCCAGCAGCACTACCTACGAGCAGTACTTC | CASSTTYEQYF | . | . | TRBJ2-7 | TRBV12-3/TRBV12-4
TGTGCCAGTAGTGACTTACACACCATCCTTACCCTTGATGGCTACACCTTC | CASSDLHTILTLDGYTF | . | . | TRBJ1-2 | TRBV19
TGTGCCAGCAGCTTAGAACAGGCGAGCACAGATACGCAGTATTTT | CASSLEQASTDTQYF | . | . | TRBJ2-3 | TRBV7-8
TGTGCCAGCAGCCTTGGACTAGTGGGTGAGACCCAGTACTTC | CASSLGLVGETQYF | . | TRBD2 | TRBJ2-5 | TRBV7-2
TGTGCCAGCAGAAGAGGACTAGCGGCGAGCCTCAACTACGAGCAGTACTTC | CASRRGLAASLNYEQYF | . | TRBD2 | TRBJ2-7 | TRBV28
TGTGCCAGCAGCTTGGTTGGGACAGGGAGGAACACCGGGGAGCTGTTTTTT | CASSLVGTGRNTGELFF | . | TRBD1 | TRBJ2-2 | TRBV5-6
TGTGCCAGCAGTCTTCAGGGACCTGAAGCTTTCTTT | CASSLQGPEAFF | . | . | TRBJ1-1 | TRBV7-9
TGTGCCAGCAGCCCAGGACCGGGCGAGCAGTACTTC | CASSPGPGEQYF | . | . | TRBJ2-7 | TRBV7-2
TGCGCCAGCAGCTTGAATTGGCGGGGGACCTACGAGCAGTACTTC | CASSLNWRGTYEQYF | . | TRBD2 | TRBJ2-7 | TRBV5-1
TGTGCCAGCAGCCGGGGACAGGAAGGTTACTACAATGAGCAGTTCTTC | CASSRGQEGYYNEQFF | . | TRBD1 | TRBJ2-1 | TRBV5-6
TGTGCCAGCCGACCTAGCGGGAGAGGAGACGAGCAGTACTTC | CASRPSGRGDEQYF | . | TRBD2 | TRBJ2-7 | TRBV6-5
TGCAGCGTTGAAAGAGTAGCGGGAGCGAACACCGGGGAGCTGTTTTTT | CSVERVAGANTGELFF | few | TRBD2 | TRBJ2-2 | TRBV29-1
TGTGCCAGCAACCCCCAATTAGGGGGAGGTTCAGAGACCCAGTACTTC | CASNPQLGGGSETQYF | . | . | TRBJ2-5 | TRBV6-2/TRBV6-3
TGTGCCAGCAGCTCGAACAGGGTCAATGAGCAGTTCTTC | CASSSNRVNEQFF | once | . | TRBJ2-1 | TRBV7-8
TGTGCCAGCAGCCCCGGGGGGGGGCGACGAACTGAAGCTTTCTTT | CASSPGGGRRTEAFF | . | . | TRBJ1-1 | TRBV28